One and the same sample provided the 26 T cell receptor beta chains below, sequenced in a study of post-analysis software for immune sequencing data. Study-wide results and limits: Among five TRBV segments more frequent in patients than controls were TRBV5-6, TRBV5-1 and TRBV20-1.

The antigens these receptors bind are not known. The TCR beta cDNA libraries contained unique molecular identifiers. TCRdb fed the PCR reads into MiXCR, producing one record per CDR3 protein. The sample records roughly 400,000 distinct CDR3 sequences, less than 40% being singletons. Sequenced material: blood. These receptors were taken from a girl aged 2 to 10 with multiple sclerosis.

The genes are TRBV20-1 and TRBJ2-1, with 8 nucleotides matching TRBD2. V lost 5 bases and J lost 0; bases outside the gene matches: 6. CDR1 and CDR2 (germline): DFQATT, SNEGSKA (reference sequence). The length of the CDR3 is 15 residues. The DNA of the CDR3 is TGCAGTGCTCAGAGCGGGAGCACCTCCTACAATGAGCAGTTCTTC. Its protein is CSAQSGSTSYNEQFF.

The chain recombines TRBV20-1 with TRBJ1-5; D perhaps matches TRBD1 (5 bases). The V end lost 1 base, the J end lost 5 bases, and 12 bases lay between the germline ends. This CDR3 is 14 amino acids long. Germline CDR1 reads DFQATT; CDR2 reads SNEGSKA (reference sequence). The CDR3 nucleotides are TGCAGTGCTAGAGGGGGCAATGGCGATCAGCCCCAGCATTTT. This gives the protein CSARGGNGDQPQHF.

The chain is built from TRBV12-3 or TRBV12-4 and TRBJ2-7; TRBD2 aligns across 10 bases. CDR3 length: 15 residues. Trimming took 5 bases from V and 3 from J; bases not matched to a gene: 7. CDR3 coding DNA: TGTGCCAGCAGTCCATCACTAGCGGGGTTCTACGAGCAGTACTTC. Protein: CASSPSLAGFYEQYF.

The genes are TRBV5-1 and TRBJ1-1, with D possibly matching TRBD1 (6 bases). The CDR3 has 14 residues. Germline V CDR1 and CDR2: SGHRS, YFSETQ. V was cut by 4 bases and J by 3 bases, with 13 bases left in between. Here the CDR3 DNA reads TGCGCCAGCAGCCCGGGACATGGTCACACTGAAGCTTTCTTT. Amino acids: CASSPGHGHTEAFF.

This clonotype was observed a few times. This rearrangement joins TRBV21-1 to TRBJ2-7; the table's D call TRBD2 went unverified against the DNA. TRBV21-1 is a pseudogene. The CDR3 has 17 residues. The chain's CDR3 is CASSNVGWVAGEAEQYF. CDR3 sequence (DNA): TGTGCCAGCAGCAATGTTGGGTGGGTAGCGGGAGAAGCCGAGCAGTACTTC.

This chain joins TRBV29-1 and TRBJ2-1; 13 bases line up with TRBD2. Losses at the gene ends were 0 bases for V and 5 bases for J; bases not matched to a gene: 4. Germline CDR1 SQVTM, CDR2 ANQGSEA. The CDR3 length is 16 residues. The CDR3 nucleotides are TGCAGCGTTGAAGAACTAGGACTAGCGGGAGACAATGAGCAGTTCTTC. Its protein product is CSVEELGLAGDNEQFF.

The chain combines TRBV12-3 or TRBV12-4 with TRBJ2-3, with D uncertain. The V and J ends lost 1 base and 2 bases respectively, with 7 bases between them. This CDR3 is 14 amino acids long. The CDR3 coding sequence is TGTGCCAGCAGTTTAGGGTACAACACAGATACGCAGTATTTT. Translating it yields CASSLGYNTDTQYF.

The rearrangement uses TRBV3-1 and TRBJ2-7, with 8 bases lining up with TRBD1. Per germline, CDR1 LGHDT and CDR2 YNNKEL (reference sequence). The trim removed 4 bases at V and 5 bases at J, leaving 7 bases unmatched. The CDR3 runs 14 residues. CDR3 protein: CASSPPGQAHEQYF. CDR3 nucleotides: TGTGCCAGCAGCCCCCCGGGACAGGCCCACGAGCAGTACTTC.

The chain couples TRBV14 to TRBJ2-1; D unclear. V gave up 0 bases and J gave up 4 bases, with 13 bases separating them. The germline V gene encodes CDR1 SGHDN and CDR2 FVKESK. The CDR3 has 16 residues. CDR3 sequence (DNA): TGTGCCAGCAGCCAAGATAAGGGAACGCTTTACAATGAGCAGTTCTTC. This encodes CASSQDKGTLYNEQFF. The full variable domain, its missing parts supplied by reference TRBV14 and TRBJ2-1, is EAGVTQFPSHSVIEKGQTVTLRCDPISGHDNLYWYRRVMGKEIKFLLHFVKESKQDESGMPNNRFLAERTGGTYSTLKVQPAELEDSGVYFCASSQDKGTLYNEQFFGPGTRLTVL.

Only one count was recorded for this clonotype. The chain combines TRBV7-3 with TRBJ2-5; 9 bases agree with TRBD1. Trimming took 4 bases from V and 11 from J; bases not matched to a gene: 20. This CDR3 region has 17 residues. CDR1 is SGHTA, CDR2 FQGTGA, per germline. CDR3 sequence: CASSSQVGTGLRGEQYF. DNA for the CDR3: TGTGCCAGCAGCTCCCAGGTGGGGACAGGGCTGAGGGGTGAGCAGTACTTC.

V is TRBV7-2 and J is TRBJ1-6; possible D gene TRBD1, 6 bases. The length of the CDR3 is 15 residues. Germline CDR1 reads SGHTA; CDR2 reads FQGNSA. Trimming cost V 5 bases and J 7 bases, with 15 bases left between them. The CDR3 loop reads CASSPGQWRNSPLHF. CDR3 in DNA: TGTGCCAGCAGCCCCGGACAGTGGAGGAATTCACCCCTCCACTTT.

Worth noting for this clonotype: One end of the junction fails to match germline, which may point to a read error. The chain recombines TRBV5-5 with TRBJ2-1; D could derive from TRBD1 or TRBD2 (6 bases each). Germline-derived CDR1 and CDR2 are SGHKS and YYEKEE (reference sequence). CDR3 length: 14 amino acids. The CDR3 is CPSSGGGSYNEQFF. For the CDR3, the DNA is TGTCCCAGCAGTGGAGGGGGCTCCTACAATGAGCAGTTCTTC. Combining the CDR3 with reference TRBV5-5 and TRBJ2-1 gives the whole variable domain DAGVTQSPTHLIKTRGQQVTLRCSPISGHKSVSWYQQVLGQGPQFIFQYYEKEERGRGNFPDRFSARQFPNYSSELNVNALLLGDSALYLCPSSGGGSYNEQFFGPGTRLTVL.

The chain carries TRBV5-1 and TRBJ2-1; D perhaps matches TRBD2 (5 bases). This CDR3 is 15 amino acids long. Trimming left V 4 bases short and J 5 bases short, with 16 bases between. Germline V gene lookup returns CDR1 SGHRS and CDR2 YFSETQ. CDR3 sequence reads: CASSIGSVRDNEQFF. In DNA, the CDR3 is TGCGCCAGCAGCATCGGGTCCGTGCGGGACAATGAGCAGTTCTTC.

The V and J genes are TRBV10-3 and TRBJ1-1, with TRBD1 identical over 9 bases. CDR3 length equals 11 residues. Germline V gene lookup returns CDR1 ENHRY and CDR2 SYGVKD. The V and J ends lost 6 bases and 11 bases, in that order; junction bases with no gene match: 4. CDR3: CAIRTGGPAFF. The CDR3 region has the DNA TGTGCCATCAGGACAGGGGGACCGGCTTTCTTT.

The CDR3 region has the DNA TGTGCCAGCAGCTTCCTGGCGGGCTACAATGAGCAGTTCTTC. Its protein is CASSFLAGYNEQFF. The gene calls are TRBV7-2 and TRBJ2-1; D may be TRBD2 (5 bases). Germline V CDR1 and CDR2: SGHTA, FQGNSA. Trimming removed 3 bases at V and 3 bases at J, with 9 bases between. This CDR3 spans 14 amino acids.

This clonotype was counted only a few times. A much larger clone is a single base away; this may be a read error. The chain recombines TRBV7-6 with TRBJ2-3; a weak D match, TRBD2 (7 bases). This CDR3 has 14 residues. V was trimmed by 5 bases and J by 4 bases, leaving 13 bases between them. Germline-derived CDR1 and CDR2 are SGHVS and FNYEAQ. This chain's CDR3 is CASSVWGGADTQYF. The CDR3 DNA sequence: TGTGCCAGCAGCGTCTGGGGGGGCGCAGATACGCAGTATTTT.

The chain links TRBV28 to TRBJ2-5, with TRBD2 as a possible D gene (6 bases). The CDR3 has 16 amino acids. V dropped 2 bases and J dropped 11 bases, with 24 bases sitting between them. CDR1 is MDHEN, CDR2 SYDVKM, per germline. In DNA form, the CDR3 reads TGTGCCAGCAGTTTACTTCTAGCGAGAGGTGGTAATGAGCAGTACTTC. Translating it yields CASSLLLARGGNEQYF.

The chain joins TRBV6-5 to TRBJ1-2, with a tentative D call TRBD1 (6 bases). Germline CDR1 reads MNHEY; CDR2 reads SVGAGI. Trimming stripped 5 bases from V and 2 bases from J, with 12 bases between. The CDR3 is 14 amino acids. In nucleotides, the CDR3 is TGTGCCAGCAGTCGGGACACGTGGAACTATGGCTACACCTTC. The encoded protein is CASSRDTWNYGYTF.

DNA for the CDR3: TGCGCCAGCCAAGGACGGAGCTCCTACAATGAGCAGTTCTTC. This gives the protein CASQGRSSYNEQFF. This chain connects TRBV5-1 to TRBJ2-1; D gene unclear. The CDR3 contains 14 residues. With 7 bases removed from V and 0 bases from J, the gap between germline ends came to 11 bases. Germline V lookup: CDR1 SGHRS, CDR2 YFSETQ.

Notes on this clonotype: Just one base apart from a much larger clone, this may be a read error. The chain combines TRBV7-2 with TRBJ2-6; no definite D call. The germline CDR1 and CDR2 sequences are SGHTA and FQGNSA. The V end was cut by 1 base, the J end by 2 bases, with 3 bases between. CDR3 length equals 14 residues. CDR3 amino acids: CASSLGPGANVLTF. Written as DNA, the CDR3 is TGTGCCAGCAGCTTAGGCCCTGGGGCCAACGTCCTGACTTTC.

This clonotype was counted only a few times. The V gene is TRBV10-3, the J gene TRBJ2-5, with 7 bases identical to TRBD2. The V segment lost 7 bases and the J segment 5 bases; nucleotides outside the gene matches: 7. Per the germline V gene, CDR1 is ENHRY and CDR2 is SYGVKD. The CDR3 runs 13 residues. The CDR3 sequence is CAINDREGETQYF. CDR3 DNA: TGTGCCATCAACGATAGGGAGGGGGAGACCCAGTACTTC.

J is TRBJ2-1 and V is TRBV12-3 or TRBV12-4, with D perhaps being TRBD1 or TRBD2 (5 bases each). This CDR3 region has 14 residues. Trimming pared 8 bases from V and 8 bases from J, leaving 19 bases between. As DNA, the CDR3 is TGTGCCAGCGGTTACCGGGACCTCAATGATGAGCAGTTCTTC. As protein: CASGYRDLNDEQFF.

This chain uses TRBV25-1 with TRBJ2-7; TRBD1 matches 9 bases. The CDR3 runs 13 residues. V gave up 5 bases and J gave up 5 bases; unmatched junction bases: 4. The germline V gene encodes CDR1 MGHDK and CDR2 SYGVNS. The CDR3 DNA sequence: TGTGCCAGCAGTTACAGGGGGCTAAACGAGCAGTACTTC. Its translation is CASSYRGLNEQYF.

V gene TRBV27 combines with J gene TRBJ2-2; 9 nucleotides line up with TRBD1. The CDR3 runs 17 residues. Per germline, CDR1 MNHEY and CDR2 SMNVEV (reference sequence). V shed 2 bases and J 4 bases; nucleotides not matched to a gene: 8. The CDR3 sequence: CASSLRTGDLSTGELFF. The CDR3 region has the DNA TGTGCCAGCAGTTTAAGGACAGGGGATTTGAGCACCGGGGAGCTGTTTTTT.

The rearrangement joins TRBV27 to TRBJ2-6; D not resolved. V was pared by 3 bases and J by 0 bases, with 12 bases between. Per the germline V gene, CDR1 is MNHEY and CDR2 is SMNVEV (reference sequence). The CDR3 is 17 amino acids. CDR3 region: CASSLVGFHSGANVLTF. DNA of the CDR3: TGTGCCAGCAGTTTGGTAGGGTTCCACTCTGGGGCCAACGTCCTGACTTTC.

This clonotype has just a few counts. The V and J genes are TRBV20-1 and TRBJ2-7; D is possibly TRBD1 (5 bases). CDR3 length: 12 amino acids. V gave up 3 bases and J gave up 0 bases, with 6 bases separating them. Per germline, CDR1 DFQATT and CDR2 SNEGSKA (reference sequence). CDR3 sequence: CSARDNSYEQYF. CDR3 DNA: TGCAGTGCTAGGGACAACTCCTACGAGCAGTACTTC.